These T cell receptor beta chains were read from a single sample in a study of beta chain features in type 1 diabetes. Data came from immunoSEQ multiplex PCR; TCRdb stores just in-frame clones and leaves some out. The sample carries around 140,000 clones, roughly 10% recorded once. Sequencing was carried out using central memory CD4+ T cells from blood. The receptor source for this set is a woman in her 40s in good health. CDR3s include the opening cysteine and the closing phenylalanine or tryptophan. D genes are given only for firm matches. Only part of the rows carry a size: once, few, many, or a class if the clone is expanded.

CDR3 DNA: TGTGCCAGCACCCCTTGGACTAGCGGGGGGTACGAGCAGTACTTC; CDR3 protein: CASTPWTSGGYEQYF; V gene: TRBV6-5; D gene: TRBD2; J gene: TRBJ2-7; CDR3 length: 15; clone size: -
CDR3 DNA: TGCGCCAGCAGTATCAGCGATTCGGGGCCCCAGCATTTT; CDR3 protein: CASSISDSGPQHF; V gene: TRBV10-1; D gene: -; J gene: TRBJ1-5; CDR3 length: 13; clone size: many
CDR3 DNA: TGTGCCAGCATCCCAAGTCCCGGGGGGAGGAGGTTGACTGAAGCTTTCTTT; CDR3 protein: CASIPSPGGRRLTEAFF; V gene: TRBV7-2; D gene: -; J gene: TRBJ1-1; CDR3 length: 17; clone size: few
CDR3 DNA: TGCGCCAGCAGTACACCAGGGTTGGGCGGCTACACCTTC; CDR3 protein: CASSTPGLGGYTF; V gene: TRBV5-1; D gene: -; J gene: TRBJ1-2; CDR3 length: 13; clone size: -
CDR3 DNA: TGTGCCAGCAGCTTAGTCCCAGGGGGAGAGACCCAGTACTTC; CDR3 protein: CASSLVPGGETQYF; V gene: TRBV7-9; D gene: TRBD1; J gene: TRBJ2-5; CDR3 length: 14; clone size: few
CDR3 DNA: TGTGCCAGCAGTCGGGACACGCGCTATTCTGGAAACACCATATATTTT; CDR3 protein: CASSRDTRYSGNTIYF; V gene: TRBV14; D gene: -; J gene: TRBJ1-3; CDR3 length: 16; clone size: -
CDR3 DNA: TGTGCTAGCAGCTCGACAGGGGCCACAGATACGCAGTATTTT; CDR3 protein: CASSSTGATDTQYF; V gene: TRBV7-7; D gene: TRBD1; J gene: TRBJ2-3; CDR3 length: 14; clone size: few
CDR3 DNA: TGTGCCAGCAGCCCGGACAGGGGGCGAAATTCACCCCTCCACTTT; CDR3 protein: CASSPDRGRNSPLHF; V gene: TRBV5-6; D gene: TRBD1; J gene: TRBJ1-6; CDR3 length: 15; clone size: -
CDR3 DNA: TGTGCCAGCAGCTTTGGTAGCTACGAGCAGTACTTC; CDR3 protein: CASSFGSYEQYF; V gene: TRBV7-2; D gene: -; J gene: TRBJ2-7; CDR3 length: 12; clone size: few
CDR3 DNA: TGTGCCAGCAGCTTAGGGTCGGGTGGGCAGTTCTTC; CDR3 protein: CASSLGSGGQFF; V gene: TRBV11-2; D gene: -; J gene: TRBJ2-1; CDR3 length: 12; clone size: few
CDR3 DNA: TGTGCCAGCAGCTCGACAGTCTATGGCTACACCTTC; CDR3 protein: CASSSTVYGYTF; V gene: TRBV7-6; D gene: -; J gene: TRBJ1-2; CDR3 length: 12; clone size: few
CDR3 DNA: TGTGCCAGCAGCTTAGTGCCTCCGGGACAGGGGAGGTCACCCCTCCACTTT; CDR3 protein: CASSLVPPGQGRSPLHF; V gene: TRBV7-2; D gene: TRBD1; J gene: TRBJ1-6; CDR3 length: 17; clone size: few
CDR3 DNA: TGTGCCAGCAGTTCCGTCAACTATGGCTACACCTTC; CDR3 protein: CASSSVNYGYTF; V gene: TRBV28; D gene: -; J gene: TRBJ1-2; CDR3 length: 12; clone size: -
CDR3 DNA: TGTGCCAGCAGCTGGGGCGGCAACCCTCAAGAGACCCAGTACTTC; CDR3 protein: CASSWGGNPQETQYF; V gene: TRBV7-8; D gene: -; J gene: TRBJ2-5; CDR3 length: 15; clone size: few
CDR3 DNA: TGTGCCAGCAGCGTAGGTGCTAGCGGGGGGTTCTCCTACAATGAGCAGTTCTTC; CDR3 protein: CASSVGASGGFSYNEQFF; V gene: TRBV9; D gene: TRBD2; J gene: TRBJ2-1; CDR3 length: 18; clone size: -
CDR3 DNA: TGCATCGATCGGGTGGGGGGCTACAATGAGCAGTTCTTC; CDR3 protein: CIDRVGGYNEQFF; V gene: TRBV29-1; D gene: -; J gene: TRBJ2-1; CDR3 length: 13; clone size: -
CDR3 DNA: TGTGCTAGTGCCATGGACAGGGGGCGGAAAGAGACCCAGTACTTC; CDR3 protein: CASAMDRGRKETQYF; V gene: TRBV12-5; D gene: TRBD1; J gene: TRBJ2-5; CDR3 length: 15; clone size: few
CDR3 DNA: TGTGCCAGCAGTGCCGGGAGTGAGCAGTTCTTC; CDR3 protein: CASSAGSEQFF; V gene: TRBV6-4; D gene: -; J gene: TRBJ2-1; CDR3 length: 11; clone size: many
CDR3 DNA: TGTGCCAGTGACAAAGGGGTCATGAACACTGAAGCTTTCTTT; CDR3 protein: CASDKGVMNTEAFF; V gene: TRBV19; D gene: -; J gene: TRBJ1-1; CDR3 length: 14; clone size: -
CDR3 DNA: TGTGCCAGCAGTTCCCCGGGACAGGGAAACACCATATATTTT; CDR3 protein: CASSSPGQGNTIYF; V gene: TRBV6-5; D gene: TRBD1; J gene: TRBJ1-3; CDR3 length: 14; clone size: few
CDR3 DNA: TGTGCCAGCAGCTCTCCCGGGACAGGAGTTCACGAGCAGTACTTC; CDR3 protein: CASSSPGTGVHEQYF; V gene: TRBV28; D gene: TRBD1; J gene: TRBJ2-7; CDR3 length: 15; clone size: few
CDR3 DNA: TGCGCCAGCAGCTTGTCTGGCTTACAATATGCCGAGCAGTTCTTC; CDR3 protein: CASSLSGLQYAEQFF; V gene: TRBV5-1; D gene: -; J gene: TRBJ2-1; CDR3 length: 15; clone size: few
CDR3 DNA: TGTGCCAGCGGATACCAGGGGGCCGGAAACACCATATATTTT; CDR3 protein: CASGYQGAGNTIYF; V gene: TRBV27; D gene: TRBD1; J gene: TRBJ1-3; CDR3 length: 14; clone size: few
CDR3 DNA: TGTGCCAGTCTCGGTGTGTCAGATACGCAGTATTTT; CDR3 protein: CASLGVSDTQYF; V gene: TRBV7-2; D gene: -; J gene: TRBJ2-3; CDR3 length: 12; clone size: many
CDR3 DNA: TGTGCCAGCTCGAAAGGACAGGACAATGAGCAGTTCTTC; CDR3 protein: CASSKGQDNEQFF; V gene: TRBV2; D gene: TRBD1; J gene: TRBJ2-1; CDR3 length: 13; clone size: -
CDR3 DNA: TGTGCCAGCAGCCAACCGGGACAGGGAACCTACAATGAGCAGTTCTTC; CDR3 protein: CASSQPGQGTYNEQFF; V gene: TRBV6-6; D gene: TRBD1; J gene: TRBJ2-1; CDR3 length: 16; clone size: -
CDR3 DNA: TGTGCCAGCGGGAAGGGACAGGGTTCCTACGAGCAGTACTTC; CDR3 protein: CASGKGQGSYEQYF; V gene: TRBV7-2; D gene: TRBD1; J gene: TRBJ2-7; CDR3 length: 14; clone size: -
CDR3 DNA: TGCGCCAGCAGACAAGGGACAACTTACGAGCAGTACTTC; CDR3 protein: CASRQGTTYEQYF; V gene: TRBV5-1; D gene: -; J gene: TRBJ2-7; CDR3 length: 13; clone size: -
CDR3 DNA: TGTGCCAGCAGTTACTCGAGGGCACAGAAAAATCAGCCCCAGCATTTT; CDR3 protein: CASSYSRAQKNQPQHF; V gene: TRBV6-5; D gene: -; J gene: TRBJ1-5; CDR3 length: 16; clone size: -
CDR3 DNA: TGTGCCAGTACCCAGCCGGGGGGCTGGCAGCCCCAGCATTTT; CDR3 protein: CASTQPGGWQPQHF; V gene: TRBV19; D gene: -; J gene: TRBJ1-5; CDR3 length: 14; clone size: -
CDR3 DNA: TGCGCCAGCAGTGAAGTCCGGGGCTACGAGCAGTACTTC; CDR3 protein: CASSEVRGYEQYF; V gene: TRBV10-1; D gene: -; J gene: TRBJ2-7; CDR3 length: 13; clone size: few
CDR3 DNA: TGTGCCAGTAGTTTCGACAGGGGCTACGAGCAGTACTTC; CDR3 protein: CASSFDRGYEQYF; V gene: TRBV19; D gene: TRBD1; J gene: TRBJ2-7; CDR3 length: 13; clone size: few
CDR3 DNA: TGTGCCAGCAGCGTAGTGAGCGGGGGGGGAGTCGGCACCGGGGAGCTGTTTTTT; CDR3 protein: CASSVVSGGGVGTGELFF; V gene: TRBV9; D gene: TRBD2; J gene: TRBJ2-2; CDR3 length: 18; clone size: few
CDR3 DNA: TGTGCCAGCAGACTAGACATGAGCACCGGGGAGCTGTTTTTT; CDR3 protein: CASRLDMSTGELFF; V gene: TRBV2; D gene: -; J gene: TRBJ2-2; CDR3 length: 14; clone size: -
CDR3 DNA: TGTGCCAGCTCACCCGACAGGACCTACGAGCAGTACTTC; CDR3 protein: CASSPDRTYEQYF; V gene: TRBV18; D gene: -; J gene: TRBJ2-7; CDR3 length: 13; clone size: -
CDR3 DNA: TGTGCCAGTAGCAATAGCGGGGGGCCCTACAATGAGCAGTTCTTC; CDR3 protein: CASSNSGGPYNEQFF; V gene: TRBV19; D gene: TRBD2; J gene: TRBJ2-1; CDR3 length: 15; clone size: -
CDR3 DNA: TGTGCCAGCAGTTCGGGACAGGCCCAAGAGACCCAGTACTTC; CDR3 protein: CASSSGQAQETQYF; V gene: TRBV6-5; D gene: TRBD1; J gene: TRBJ2-5; CDR3 length: 14; clone size: few
CDR3 DNA: TGCAGCGGGTGGGGACAGGGGATTAAGGGCTACACCTTC; CDR3 protein: CSGWGQGIKGYTF; V gene: TRBV29-1; D gene: TRBD1; J gene: TRBJ1-2; CDR3 length: 13; clone size: few
CDR3 DNA: TGTGCCAGCAGCTTAGATGGCAGGGTAGGAGATACGCAGTATTTT; CDR3 protein: CASSLDGRVGDTQYF; V gene: TRBV11-2; D gene: -; J gene: TRBJ2-3; CDR3 length: 15; clone size: many
CDR3 DNA: TGTGCCAGCAGCGACCGGACTAGCGGGGGAGGGACCCAGTACTTC; CDR3 protein: CASSDRTSGGGTQYF; V gene: TRBV11-2; D gene: TRBD2; J gene: TRBJ2-5; CDR3 length: 15; clone size: -
CDR3 DNA: TGCAGTGTCCCAGGGGGGGAGACCCAGTACTTC; CDR3 protein: CSVPGGETQYF; V gene: TRBV20-1; D gene: -; J gene: TRBJ2-5; CDR3 length: 11; clone size: few
CDR3 DNA: TGCAGCGTCGGGACAGTTGCCAACGAGCAGTACTTC; CDR3 protein: CSVGTVANEQYF; V gene: TRBV29-1; D gene: TRBD1; J gene: TRBJ2-7; CDR3 length: 12; clone size: -
CDR3 DNA: TGTGCCAGCAGTCTCCAGGTCGACACTGAAGCTTTCTTT; CDR3 protein: CASSLQVDTEAFF; V gene: TRBV11-2; D gene: -; J gene: TRBJ1-1; CDR3 length: 13; clone size: -
CDR3 DNA: TGTGCCACCTTACTTGGGGCAGTCTCCTACGAGCAGTACTTC; CDR3 protein: CATLLGAVSYEQYF; V gene: TRBV10-3; D gene: -; J gene: TRBJ2-7; CDR3 length: 14; clone size: few
CDR3 DNA: TGTGCCAGCAGCTCCCCTCTCACAGATACGCAGTATTTT; CDR3 protein: CASSSPLTDTQYF; V gene: TRBV7-8; D gene: -; J gene: TRBJ2-3; CDR3 length: 13; clone size: few
CDR3 DNA: TGCGCCAGCAGCCAAGAAGGAGTAGTAACAGATACGCAGTATTTT; CDR3 protein: CASSQEGVVTDTQYF; V gene: TRBV4-1; D gene: -; J gene: TRBJ2-3; CDR3 length: 15; clone size: -
CDR3 DNA: TGTGCCAGCAGCTTTGAGAGGGCAGCACGCCAGGATGGCTACACCTTC; CDR3 protein: CASSFERAARQDGYTF; V gene: TRBV5-4; D gene: -; J gene: TRBJ1-2; CDR3 length: 16; clone size: -
CDR3 DNA: TGCGCCAGCAGCTTGGAACACCGGGGAGGAAAGGGCGGCAATGAGCAGTTCTTC; CDR3 protein: CASSLEHRGGKGGNEQFF; V gene: TRBV5-1; D gene: -; J gene: TRBJ2-1; CDR3 length: 18; clone size: -
CDR3 DNA: TGTGCCAGCAGCGCCCCCCTAGGCAGGGGGAACACCGGGGAGCTGTTTTTT; CDR3 protein: CASSAPLGRGNTGELFF; V gene: TRBV9; D gene: -; J gene: TRBJ2-2; CDR3 length: 17; clone size: few